This section outlines one T cell receptor (beta chain) sequence together with its context. The CDR3 loop spans 18 amino acids. Trimming took 0 bases from V and 0 from J; bases not matched to a gene: 5. Germline V gives CDR1 SGHVS, CDR2 FNYEAQ. In the source study's methods: Reference gene primer amplification in the assay estimated nucleated cell counts. Sequenced by immunoSEQ multiplex PCR; TCRdb stores in-frame clones only, minus some. That table supplies the V and J calls and clone size; D and trimming were determined from the DNA. This sample carries a few hundred thousand clones, 89% of them seen once, and the ten largest clones take about 4.5%. The sample belongs to a study of blood T cell repertoires in COVID-19. About the study: Spain, Italy and the United States supplied samples that represented acute and convalescent COVID-19. Sample material is recorded as cDNA or gDNA derived from T cells, B-cell-depleted T cells, or PBMCs.

The material sequenced was peripheral blood. This chain joins TRBV7-6 and TRBJ2-1; TRBD2 matches 10 bases. This TCR came from a woman aged 40 to 50 who had recovered from COVID-19. CDR3 sequence: CASSLASSSGSSYNEQFF. Written as DNA, the CDR3 is TGTGCCAGCAGCTTAGCGTCCTCTAGCGGGAGCTCCTACAATGAGCAGTTCTTC.